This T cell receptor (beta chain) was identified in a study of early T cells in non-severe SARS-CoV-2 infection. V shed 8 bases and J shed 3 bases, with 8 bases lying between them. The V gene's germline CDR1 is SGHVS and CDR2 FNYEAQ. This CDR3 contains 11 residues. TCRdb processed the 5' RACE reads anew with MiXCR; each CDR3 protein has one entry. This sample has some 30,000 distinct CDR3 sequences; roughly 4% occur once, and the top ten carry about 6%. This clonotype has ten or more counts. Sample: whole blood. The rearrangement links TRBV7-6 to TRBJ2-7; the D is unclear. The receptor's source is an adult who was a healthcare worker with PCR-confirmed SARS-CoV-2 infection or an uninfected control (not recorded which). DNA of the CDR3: TGTGCCAGCGGATCGAACTACGAGCAGTACTTC. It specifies CASGSNYEQYF. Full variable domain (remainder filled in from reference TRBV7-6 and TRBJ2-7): GAGVSQSPRYKVTKRGQDVALRCDPISGHVSLYWYRQALGQGPEFLTYFNYEAQQDKSGLPNDRFSAERPEGSISTLTIQRTEQRDSAMYRCASGSNYEQYFGPGTRLTVT.